This TCR beta chain was sequenced in a study of blood T cell repertoires in COVID-19. Sequencing used immunoSEQ multiplex PCR; TCRdb keeps in-frame clones, though not all of them. The sample holds 300,000 to 350,000 clones, over 75% seen once. Each recovered donor of Cohort 3 presented with two negative PCRs, clearance, or symptom resolution. V was cut by 2 bases and J by 5 bases, with 15 bases left in between. This CDR3 spans 15 amino acids. CDR1 is KGHSH and CDR2 is LQKENI in the germline V gene. This chain uses TRBV18 with TRBJ1-2, with D unclear. Material for sequencing was PBMCs or T cells enriched from blood (not recorded which). This receptor was identified in a man aged 25-45 years who had recovered from COVID-19. The CDR3 nucleotides are TGTGCCAGCTCACCAGTCTATGCGACAAAATATGGCTACACCTTC. It encodes CASSPVYATKYGYTF.